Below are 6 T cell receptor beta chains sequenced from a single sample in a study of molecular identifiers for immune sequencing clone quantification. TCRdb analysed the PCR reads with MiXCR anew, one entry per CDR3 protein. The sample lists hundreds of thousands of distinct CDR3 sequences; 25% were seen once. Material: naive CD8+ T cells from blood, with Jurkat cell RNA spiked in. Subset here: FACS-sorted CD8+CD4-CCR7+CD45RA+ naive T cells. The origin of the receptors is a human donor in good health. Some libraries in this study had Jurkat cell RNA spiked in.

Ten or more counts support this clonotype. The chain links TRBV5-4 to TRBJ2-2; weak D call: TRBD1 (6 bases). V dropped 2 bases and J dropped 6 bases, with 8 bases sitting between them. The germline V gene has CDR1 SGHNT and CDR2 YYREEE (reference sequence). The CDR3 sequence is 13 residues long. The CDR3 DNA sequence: TGTGCCAGCAGCTTACAGGGCCCCGGGGAGCTGTTTTTT. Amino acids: CASSLQGPGELFF.

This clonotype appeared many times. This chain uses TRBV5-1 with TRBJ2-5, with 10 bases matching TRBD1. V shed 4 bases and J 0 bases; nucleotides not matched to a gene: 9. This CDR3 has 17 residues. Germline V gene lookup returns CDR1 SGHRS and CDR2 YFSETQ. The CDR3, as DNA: TGCGCCAGCAGCCTGGTAGGACAGGGGGTAGACCAAGAGACCCAGTACTTC. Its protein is CASSLVGQGVDQETQYF.

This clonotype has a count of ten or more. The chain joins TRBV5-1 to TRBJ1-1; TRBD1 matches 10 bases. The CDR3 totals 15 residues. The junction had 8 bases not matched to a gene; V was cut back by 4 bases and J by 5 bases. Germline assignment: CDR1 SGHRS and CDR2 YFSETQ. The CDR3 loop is CASSIRQGAGTEAFF. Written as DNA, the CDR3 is TGCGCCAGCAGCATCCGACAGGGGGCTGGGACTGAAGCTTTCTTT. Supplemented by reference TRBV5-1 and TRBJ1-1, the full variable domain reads KAGVTQTPRYLIKTRGQQVTLSCSPISGHRSVSWYQQTPGQGLQFLFEYFSETQRNKGNFPGRFSGRQFSNSRSEMNVSTLELGDSALYLCASSIRQGAGTEAFFGQGTRLTVV.

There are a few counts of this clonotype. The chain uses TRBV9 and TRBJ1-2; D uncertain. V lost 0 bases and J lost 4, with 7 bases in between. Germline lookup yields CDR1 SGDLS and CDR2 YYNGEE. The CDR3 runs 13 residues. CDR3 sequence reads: CASSVGAAYGYTF. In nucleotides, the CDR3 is TGTGCCAGCAGCGTAGGTGCGGCCTATGGCTACACCTTC.

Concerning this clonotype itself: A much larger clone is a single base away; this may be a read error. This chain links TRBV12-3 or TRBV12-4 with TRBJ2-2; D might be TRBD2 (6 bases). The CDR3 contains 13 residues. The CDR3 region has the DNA TGTGCCGGCAGTCAGAAGGGGAGGTGGGAGCTGTTTTTT. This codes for CAGSQKGRWELFF.

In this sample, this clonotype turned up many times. Written as DNA, the CDR3 is TGCGCCAGCAGCCAAGACAGGGGAAGTGTCTACACCTTC. Translating gives CASSQDRGSVYTF. The V and J genes are TRBV4-1 and TRBJ1-2, with a weak D call TRBD1 (6 bases). The V gene lost 0 bases and the J gene lost 10 bases, with 12 bases spanning the gap. The germline V gene encodes CDR1 MGHRA and CDR2 YSYEKL. The CDR3 has 13 residues.